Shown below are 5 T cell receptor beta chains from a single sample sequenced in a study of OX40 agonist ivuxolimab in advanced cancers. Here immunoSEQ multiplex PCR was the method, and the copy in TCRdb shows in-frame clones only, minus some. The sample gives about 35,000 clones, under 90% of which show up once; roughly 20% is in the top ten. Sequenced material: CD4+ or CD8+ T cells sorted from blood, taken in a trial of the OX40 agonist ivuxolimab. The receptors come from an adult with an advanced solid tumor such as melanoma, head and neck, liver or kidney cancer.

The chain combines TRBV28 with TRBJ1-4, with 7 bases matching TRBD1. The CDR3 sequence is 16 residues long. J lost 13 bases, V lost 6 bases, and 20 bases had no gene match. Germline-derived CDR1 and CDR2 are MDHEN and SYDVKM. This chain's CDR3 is CASSWGLRLTGEGLFF. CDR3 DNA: TGTGCCAGCAGCTGGGGCCTTAGGCTAACAGGGGAGGGACTGTTTTTT.

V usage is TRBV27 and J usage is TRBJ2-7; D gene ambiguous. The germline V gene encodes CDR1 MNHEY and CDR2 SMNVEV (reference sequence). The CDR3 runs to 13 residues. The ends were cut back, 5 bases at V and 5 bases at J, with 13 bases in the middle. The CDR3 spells CASSNPIGNEQYF. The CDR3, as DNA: TGTGCCAGCAGTAACCCCATTGGGAACGAGCAGTACTTC.

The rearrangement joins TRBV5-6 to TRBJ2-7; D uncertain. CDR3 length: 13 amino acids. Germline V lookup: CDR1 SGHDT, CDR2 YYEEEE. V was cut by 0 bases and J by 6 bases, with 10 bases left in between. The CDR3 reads CASSLGVVREQYF. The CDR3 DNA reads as TGTGCCAGCAGCTTGGGGGTAGTACGCGAGCAGTACTTC.

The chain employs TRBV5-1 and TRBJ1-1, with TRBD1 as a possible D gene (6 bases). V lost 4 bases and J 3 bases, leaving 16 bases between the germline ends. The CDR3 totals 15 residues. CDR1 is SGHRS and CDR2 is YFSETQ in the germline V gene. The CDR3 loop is CASSMTGEGDTEAFF. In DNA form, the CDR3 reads TGCGCCAGCAGCATGACAGGAGAGGGGGACACTGAAGCTTTCTTT.

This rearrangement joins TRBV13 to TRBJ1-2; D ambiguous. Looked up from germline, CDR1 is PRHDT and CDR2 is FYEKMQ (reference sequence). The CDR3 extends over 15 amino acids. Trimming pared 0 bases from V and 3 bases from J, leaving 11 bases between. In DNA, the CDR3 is TGTGCCAGCAGCTTAGGGCAGGAAAATTACTATGGCTACACCTTC. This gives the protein CASSLGQENYYGYTF.